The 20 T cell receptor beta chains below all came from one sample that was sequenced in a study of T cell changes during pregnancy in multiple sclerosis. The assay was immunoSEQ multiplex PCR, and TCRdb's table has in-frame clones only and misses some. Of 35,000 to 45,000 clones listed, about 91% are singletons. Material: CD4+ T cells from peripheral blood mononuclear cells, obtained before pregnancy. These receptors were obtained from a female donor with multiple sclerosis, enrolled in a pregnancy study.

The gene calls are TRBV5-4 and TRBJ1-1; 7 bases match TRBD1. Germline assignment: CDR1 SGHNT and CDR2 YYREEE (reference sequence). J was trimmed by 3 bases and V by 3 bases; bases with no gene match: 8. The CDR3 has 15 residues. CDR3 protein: CASSSKDRAYTEAFF. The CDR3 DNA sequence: TGTGCCAGCAGCTCAAAAGACAGGGCGTACACTGAAGCTTTCTTT.

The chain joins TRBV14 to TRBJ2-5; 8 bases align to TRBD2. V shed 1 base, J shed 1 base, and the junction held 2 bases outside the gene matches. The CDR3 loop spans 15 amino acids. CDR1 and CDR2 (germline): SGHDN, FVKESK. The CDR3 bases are TGTGCCAGCAGCCAAGGGGGACTAGGCCAAGAGACCCAGTACTTC. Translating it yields CASSQGGLGQETQYF. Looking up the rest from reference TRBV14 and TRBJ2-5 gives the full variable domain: EAGVTQFPSHSVIEKGQTVTLRCDPISGHDNLYWYRRVMGKEIKFLLHFVKESKQDESGMPNNRFLAERTGGTYSTLKVQPAELEDSGVYFCASSQGGLGQETQYFGPGTRLLVL.

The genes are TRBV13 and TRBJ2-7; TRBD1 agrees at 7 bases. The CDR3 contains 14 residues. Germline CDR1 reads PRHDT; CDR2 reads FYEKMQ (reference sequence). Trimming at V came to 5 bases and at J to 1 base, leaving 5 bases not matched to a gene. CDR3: CASSSYRGSYEQYF. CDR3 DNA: TGTGCCAGCAGCAGCTACAGGGGATCCTACGAGCAGTACTTC.

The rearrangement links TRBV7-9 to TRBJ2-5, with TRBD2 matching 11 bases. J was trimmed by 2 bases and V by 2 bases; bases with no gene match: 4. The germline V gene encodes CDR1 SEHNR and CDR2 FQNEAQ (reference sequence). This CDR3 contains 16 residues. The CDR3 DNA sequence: TGTGCCAGCAGCTTAATAGCGGGGGGGCCACAAGAGACCCAGTACTTC. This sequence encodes CASSLIAGGPQETQYF.

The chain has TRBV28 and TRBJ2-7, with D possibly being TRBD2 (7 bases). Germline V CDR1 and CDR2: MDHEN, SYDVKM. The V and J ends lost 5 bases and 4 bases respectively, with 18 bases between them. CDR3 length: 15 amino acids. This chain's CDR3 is CASSPGGGLIYEQYF. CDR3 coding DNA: TGTGCCAGCAGTCCAGGCGGGGGCCTCATTTACGAGCAGTACTTC.

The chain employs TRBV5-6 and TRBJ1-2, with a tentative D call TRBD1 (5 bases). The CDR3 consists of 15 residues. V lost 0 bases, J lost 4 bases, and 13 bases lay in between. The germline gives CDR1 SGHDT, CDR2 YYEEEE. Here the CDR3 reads CASSLVQGRTYGYTF. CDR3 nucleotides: TGTGCCAGCAGCTTGGTCCAGGGCCGGACCTATGGCTACACCTTC.

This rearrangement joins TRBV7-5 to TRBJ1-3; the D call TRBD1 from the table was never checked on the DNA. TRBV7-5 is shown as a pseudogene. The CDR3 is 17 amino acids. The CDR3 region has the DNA TGTGTCAGAAGCTCCGGGACAGGGGTTTTTACGGGAAACACCATATATTTT. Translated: CVRSSGTGVFTGNTIYF.

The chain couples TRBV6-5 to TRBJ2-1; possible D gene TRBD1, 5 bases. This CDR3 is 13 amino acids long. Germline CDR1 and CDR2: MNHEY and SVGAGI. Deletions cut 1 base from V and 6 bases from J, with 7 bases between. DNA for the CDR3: TGTGCCAGCAGTTACTTTAGGGGCAATGAGCAGTTCTTC. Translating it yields CASSYFRGNEQFF.

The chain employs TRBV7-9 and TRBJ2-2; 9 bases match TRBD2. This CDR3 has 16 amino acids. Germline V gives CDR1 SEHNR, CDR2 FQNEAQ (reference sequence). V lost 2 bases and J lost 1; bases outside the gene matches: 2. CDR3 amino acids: CASSLTAGGNTGELFF. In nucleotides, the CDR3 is TGTGCCAGCAGCTTAACAGCGGGGGGGAACACCGGGGAGCTGTTTTTT.

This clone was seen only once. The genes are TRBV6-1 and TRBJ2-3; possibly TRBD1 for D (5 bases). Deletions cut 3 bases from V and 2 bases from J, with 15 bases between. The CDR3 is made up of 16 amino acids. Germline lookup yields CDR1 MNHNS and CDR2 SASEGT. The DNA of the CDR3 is TGTGCCAGCAGTGATAACCTCCAGGGCCCCACAGATACGCAGTATTTT. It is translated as CASSDNLQGPTDTQYF.

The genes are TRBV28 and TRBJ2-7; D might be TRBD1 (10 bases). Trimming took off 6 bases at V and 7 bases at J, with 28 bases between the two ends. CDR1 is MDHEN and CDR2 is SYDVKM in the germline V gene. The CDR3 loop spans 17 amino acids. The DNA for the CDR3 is TGTGCCAGCAGAATTACCGGGACAGGGGCGGGAGGGAGGGAGCAGTACTTC. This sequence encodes CASRITGTGAGGREQYF.

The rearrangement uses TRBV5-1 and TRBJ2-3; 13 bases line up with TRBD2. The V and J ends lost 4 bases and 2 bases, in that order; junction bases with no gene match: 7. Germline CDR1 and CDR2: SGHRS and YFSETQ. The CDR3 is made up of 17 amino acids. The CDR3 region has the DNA TGCGCCAGCAGCCCAACTAGCGGGGGGGCCCTCACAGATACGCAGTATTTT. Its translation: CASSPTSGGALTDTQYF.

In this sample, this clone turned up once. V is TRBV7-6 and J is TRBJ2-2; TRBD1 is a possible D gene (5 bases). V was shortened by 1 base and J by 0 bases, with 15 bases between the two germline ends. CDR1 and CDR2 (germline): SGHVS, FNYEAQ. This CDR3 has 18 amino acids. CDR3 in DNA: TGTGCCAGCAGCTTAGAATCCGCAGGGCTCCCGAACACCGGGGAGCTGTTTTTT. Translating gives CASSLESAGLPNTGELFF.

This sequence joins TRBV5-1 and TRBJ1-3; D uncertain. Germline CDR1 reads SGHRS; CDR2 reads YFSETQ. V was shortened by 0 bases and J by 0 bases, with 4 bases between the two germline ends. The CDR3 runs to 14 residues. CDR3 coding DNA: TGCGCCAGCAGCTTGGACGGCTCTGGAAACACCATATATTTT. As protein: CASSLDGSGNTIYF.

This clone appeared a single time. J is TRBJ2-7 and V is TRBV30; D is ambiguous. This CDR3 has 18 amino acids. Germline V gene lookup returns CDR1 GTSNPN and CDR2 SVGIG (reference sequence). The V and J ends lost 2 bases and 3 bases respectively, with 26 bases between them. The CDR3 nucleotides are TGTGCCTGGAGTACACCAACGTACCCTAAAGTTCTAGACTACGAGCAGTACTTC. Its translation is CAWSTPTYPKVLDYEQYF.

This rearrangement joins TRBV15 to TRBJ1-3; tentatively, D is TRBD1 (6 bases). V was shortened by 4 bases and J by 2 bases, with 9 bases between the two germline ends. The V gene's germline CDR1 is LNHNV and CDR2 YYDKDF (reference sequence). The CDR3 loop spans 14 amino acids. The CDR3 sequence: CATSKWTAGNTIYF. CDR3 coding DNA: TGTGCCACCAGCAAATGGACAGCTGGAAACACCATATATTTT.

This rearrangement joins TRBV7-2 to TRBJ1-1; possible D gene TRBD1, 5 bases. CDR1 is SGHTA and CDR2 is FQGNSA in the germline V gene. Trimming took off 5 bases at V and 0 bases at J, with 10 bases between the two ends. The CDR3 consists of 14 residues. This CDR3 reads CASSQGLMNTEAFF. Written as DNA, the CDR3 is TGTGCCAGCAGCCAGGGACTTATGAACACTGAAGCTTTCTTT.

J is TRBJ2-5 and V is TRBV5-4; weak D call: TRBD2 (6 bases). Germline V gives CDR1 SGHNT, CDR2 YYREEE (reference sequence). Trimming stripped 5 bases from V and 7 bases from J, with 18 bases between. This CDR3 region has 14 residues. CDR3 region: CASRYRDSHGTQYF. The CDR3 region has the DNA TGTGCCAGCAGGTACCGGGACTCCCACGGGACCCAGTACTTC.

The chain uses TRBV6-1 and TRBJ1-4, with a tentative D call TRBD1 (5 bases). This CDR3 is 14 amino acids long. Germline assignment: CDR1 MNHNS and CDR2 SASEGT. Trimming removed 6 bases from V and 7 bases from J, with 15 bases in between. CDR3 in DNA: TGTGCCAGCAGGCCCTGGAGGGACGGTGAAAAACTGTTTTTT. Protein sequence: CASRPWRDGEKLFF.

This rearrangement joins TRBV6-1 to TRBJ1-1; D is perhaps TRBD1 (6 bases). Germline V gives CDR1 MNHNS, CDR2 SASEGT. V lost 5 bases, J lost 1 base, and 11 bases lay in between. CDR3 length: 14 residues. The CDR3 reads CASSQDRRNTEAFF. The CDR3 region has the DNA TGTGCCAGCAGTCAAGACAGGCGGAACACTGAAGCTTTCTTT.